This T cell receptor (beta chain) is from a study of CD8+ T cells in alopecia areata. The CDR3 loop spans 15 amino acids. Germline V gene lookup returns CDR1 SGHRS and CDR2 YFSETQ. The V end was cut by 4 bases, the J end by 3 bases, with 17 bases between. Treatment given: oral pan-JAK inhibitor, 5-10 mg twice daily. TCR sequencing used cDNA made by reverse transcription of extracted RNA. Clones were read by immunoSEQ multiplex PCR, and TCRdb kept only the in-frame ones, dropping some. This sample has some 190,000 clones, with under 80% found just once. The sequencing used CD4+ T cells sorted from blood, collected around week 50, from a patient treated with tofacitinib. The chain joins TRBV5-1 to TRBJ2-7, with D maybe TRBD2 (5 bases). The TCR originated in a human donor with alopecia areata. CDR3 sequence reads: CASSPEGAAGYEQYF. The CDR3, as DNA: TGCGCCAGCAGCCCCGAGGGAGCGGCCGGCTACGAGCAGTACTTC.